These 24 T cell receptor beta chains were all obtained from the same sample, sequenced in a study of long-term antiretroviral therapy in people with HIV. Survey level was the resolution at which the v3.0 immunoSEQ assay ran. The assay was immunoSEQ multiplex PCR, and TCRdb's table has in-frame clones only and misses some. This table holds 37,000 or so clones, roughly 78% found once. The sample here was unsorted PBMCs, taken 3.4 years after starting antiretroviral therapy. These receptors came from a man aged 25-45 years with HIV.

The rearrangement uses TRBV7-9 and TRBJ1-4, with TRBD1 identical over 7 bases. The V and J ends lost 6 bases and 8 bases, in that order; junction bases with no gene match: 9. The CDR3 extends over 14 amino acids. The germline V gene has CDR1 SEHNR and CDR2 FQNEAQ (reference sequence). The CDR3 protein is CASRSGGRIEKLFF. CDR3 coding DNA: TGTGCCAGCAGATCAGGGGGTAGGATCGAAAAACTGTTTTTT. Variable domain in full (rest from reference TRBV7-9 and TRBJ1-4): DTGVSQNPRHKITKRGQNVTFRCDPISEHNRLYWYRQTLGQGPEFLTYFQNEAQLEKSRLLSDRFSAERPKGSFSTLEIQRTEQGDSAMYLCASRSGGRIEKLFFGSGTQLSVL.

The chain recombines TRBV9 with TRBJ2-5; TRBD2 matches 10 bases. Germline loops: CDR1 SGDLS, CDR2 YYNGEE. The CDR3 covers 18 residues. V lost 3 bases, J lost 0 bases, and 11 bases stayed unmatched. Here the CDR3 DNA reads TGTGCCAGCAGCGACGGAAACGGGCTAGCGGGAGACCAAGAGACCCAGTACTTC. It yields the protein CASSDGNGLAGDQETQYF.

This clone occurred a few times. The chain combines TRBV7-9 with TRBJ2-1, with 7 positions matching TRBD2. The J segment lost 8 bases and the V segment lost 0 bases, leaving 7 bases of the junction unmatched. Germline V gene data show CDR1 as SEHNR and CDR2 as FQNEAQ (reference sequence). CDR3 length: 15 amino acids. CDR3 sequence: CASSLAAGTTDEQFF. CDR3 DNA: TGTGCCAGCAGCTTAGCGGCGGGGACTACAGATGAGCAGTTCTTC.

The chain is built from TRBV6-1 and TRBJ2-1, with TRBD2 matching over 9 bases. V shed 1 base, J shed 6 bases, and the junction held 1 base outside the gene matches. CDR1 MNHNS and CDR2 SASEGT come from the germline V gene. This CDR3 has 14 residues. The chain's CDR3 is CASSEVLAGNEQFF. The CDR3 DNA reads as TGTGCCAGCAGTGAAGTACTAGCGGGCAATGAGCAGTTCTTC.

In this sample, this clone turned up a few times. The CDR3 coding sequence is TGTGCCAGCTCACCAAGAACAGGGGGGGGTCAGCCCCAGCATTTT. This codes for CASSPRTGGGQPQHF. The genes are TRBV18 and TRBJ1-5; 8 positions match TRBD1. The V segment lost 2 bases and the J segment 6 bases; nucleotides outside the gene matches: 6. The germline V gene has CDR1 KGHSH and CDR2 LQKENI. CDR3 length: 15 amino acids.

This rearrangement joins TRBV29-1 to TRBJ2-5; 8 bases match TRBD1. The V gene's germline CDR1 is SQVTM and CDR2 ANQGSEA. The CDR3 has 13 amino acids. The V gene end was trimmed by 6 bases and the J gene end by 5 bases; junction bases not matched to a gene: 8. This CDR3 reads CSVRQGPGETQYF. CDR3 DNA sequence: TGCAGCGTGCGACAGGGGCCGGGGGAGACCCAGTACTTC.

In its sample, this clone was seen once. The chain has TRBV5-1 and TRBJ2-7, with TRBD1 matching over 9 bases. CDR3 size: 14 residues. The V gene's germline CDR1 is SGHRS and CDR2 YFSETQ. V lost 4 bases, J lost 4 bases, and 6 bases stayed unmatched. The CDR3: CASSIGQGSYEQYF. The CDR3 coding sequence is TGCGCCAGCAGCATTGGACAGGGGTCGTACGAGCAGTACTTC.

This CDR3 is CASSLARDPRVETQYF. The CDR3 DNA reads as TGTGCCAGCAGCTTGGCCCGGGACCCACGAGTGGAGACCCAGTACTTC. The chain employs TRBV5-4 and TRBJ2-5; D tentatively reads TRBD1 or TRBD2 (5 bases each). Looked up from germline, CDR1 is SGHNT and CDR2 is YYREEE (reference sequence). V was shortened by 0 bases and J by 5 bases, with 17 bases between the two germline ends. The CDR3 contains 16 residues.

V and J are TRBV18 and TRBJ2-3; TRBD2 aligns across 7 bases. V shed 2 bases, J shed 8 bases, and the junction held 13 bases outside the gene matches. This CDR3 contains 16 residues. Germline CDR1 KGHSH, CDR2 LQKENI. The CDR3 DNA is TGTGCCAGCTCACCAGAATGGGCGGGAGCAATTCGTACGCAGTATTTT. This sequence encodes CASSPEWAGAIRTQYF.

This clone appeared a single time. The chain recombines TRBV10-3 with TRBJ2-6, with TRBD1 matching 9 bases. CDR1 and CDR2 (germline): ENHRY, SYGVKD. V trimming: 3 bases; J trimming: 6 bases; junction bases outside the gene matches: 12. CDR3 length: 18 amino acids. The DNA of the CDR3 is TGTGCCATCAGTGATCTGGGGAACAGGGGGCGTGTGGCCAACGTCCTGACTTTC. Translation: CAISDLGNRGRVANVLTF.

This chain connects TRBV28 to TRBJ2-3; 8 nucleotides line up with TRBD2. The V and J ends lost 6 bases and 3 bases, in that order; junction bases with no gene match: 8. The CDR3 is 15 residues long. The germline CDR1 and CDR2 sequences are MDHEN and SYDVKM. The CDR3 here is CASRKGLVETDTQYF. In nucleotides, the CDR3 is TGTGCCAGCAGAAAGGGACTAGTTGAGACAGATACGCAGTATTTT.

Here the CDR3 DNA reads TGCGCCAGCAGCTTGTTGGGGGTGGAGAACACTGAAGCTTTCTTT. Translation: CASSLLGVENTEAFF. The genes are TRBV5-1 and TRBJ1-1; tentatively, D is TRBD1 (5 bases). Trimming shortened V by 1 base and J by 1 base, and 11 bases separated the two germline ends. Germline V gives CDR1 SGHRS, CDR2 YFSETQ. The CDR3 is 15 amino acids.

The rearrangement links TRBV5-1 to TRBJ1-1; the match to TRBD1 covers 7 bases. The CDR3 runs to 14 residues. CDR1 SGHRS and CDR2 YFSETQ come from the germline V gene. After removal of 2 bases from V and 0 bases from J, the junction contained 1 base not matched to a gene. Here the CDR3 reads CASSFQGVNTEAFF. CDR3 DNA sequence: TGCGCCAGCAGCTTTCAGGGGGTGAACACTGAAGCTTTCTTT.

This clone has a single count. This chain connects TRBV13 to TRBJ2-3, with D perhaps matching TRBD2 (6 bases). Germline CDR1 reads PRHDT; CDR2 reads FYEKMQ (reference sequence). Trimming stripped 2 bases from V and 0 bases from J, with 9 bases between. The length of the CDR3 is 15 residues. The chain's CDR3 is CASSLFGGSTDTQYF. Written as DNA, the CDR3 is TGTGCCAGCAGCTTATTCGGGGGAAGCACAGATACGCAGTATTTT.

The CDR3 nucleotides read TGCGCCAGCAGCCAGGATTTCGACAGGCCCGCCTACGAGCAGTACTTC. This codes for CASSQDFDRPAYEQYF. The chain links TRBV4-3 to TRBJ2-7, with D tentatively TRBD1 (6 bases). Germline CDR1 reads LGHNA; CDR2 reads YSLEER. V lost 3 bases and J 2 bases, leaving 17 bases between the germline ends. This CDR3 has 16 amino acids.

This clone showed up just a few times. The gene calls are TRBV7-2 and TRBJ1-2; 7 bases agree with TRBD1. Germline V gene sequence: CDR1 SGHTA, CDR2 FQGNSA. V lost 5 bases, J lost 8 bases, and 8 bases stayed unmatched. This CDR3 contains 13 residues. CDR3 amino acids: CASSLGRGQGYTF. CDR3 bases: TGTGCCAGCAGCCTAGGGAGGGGGCAGGGCTACACCTTC.

The genes are TRBV19 and TRBJ2-2, with 9 bases fitting TRBD2. Trimming cost V 6 bases and J 6 bases; bases outside gene matches: 2. Germline V gene lookup returns CDR1 LNHDA and CDR2 SQIVND (reference sequence). CDR3 length equals 13 residues. The CDR3 DNA sequence: TGTGCCAGTAGGCGGGAGGGCCCCGGGGAGCTGTTTTTT. Translated: CASRREGPGELFF.

The rearrangement uses TRBV4-3 and TRBJ2-5; D perhaps matches TRBD1 (5 bases). V lost 1 base and J 9 bases, leaving 12 bases between the germline ends. Germline assignment: CDR1 LGHNA and CDR2 YSLEER. The CDR3 consists of 13 residues. The DNA for the CDR3 is TGCGCCAGCAGCCAAGGGTTAGCAGGGTCCCAGTACTTC. Translating gives CASSQGLAGSQYF.

V and J are TRBV19 and TRBJ2-7; 9 nucleotides match TRBD1. The CDR3 runs to 14 residues. Germline CDR1 LNHDA, CDR2 SQIVND (reference sequence). J lost 5 bases, V lost 6 bases, and 8 bases had no gene match. CDR3 sequence reads: CASRGDREGDEQYF. Here the CDR3 DNA reads TGTGCCAGTAGGGGGGACAGGGAGGGAGACGAGCAGTACTTC.

V and J are TRBV7-8 and TRBJ2-7, with 10 bases identical to TRBD2. The germline V gene has CDR1 SGHVS and CDR2 FQNEAQ. V was pared by 5 bases and J by 7 bases, with 14 bases of the junction left unmatched. The CDR3 runs to 16 residues. The chain's CDR3 is CASSKTGTSVKREQYF. Here the CDR3 DNA reads TGTGCCAGCAGCAAGACCGGGACTAGCGTAAAGAGGGAGCAGTACTTC.

The chain employs TRBV5-1 and TRBJ2-7; possible D gene TRBD1, 6 bases. Germline V lookup: CDR1 SGHRS, CDR2 YFSETQ. V gave up 1 base and J gave up 0 bases, with 17 bases separating them. This CDR3 contains 17 residues. CDR3 region: CASSLISTGRSSYEQYF. As DNA, the CDR3 is TGCGCCAGCAGCTTGATTTCCACAGGGAGAAGCTCCTACGAGCAGTACTTC.

The chain couples TRBV5-6 to TRBJ1-5, with a tentative D call TRBD1 (5 bases). CDR3 length equals 16 residues. Germline V gene data show CDR1 as SGHDT and CDR2 as YYEEEE. The V and J ends lost 0 bases and 5 bases respectively, with 15 bases between them. For the CDR3, the DNA is TGTGCCAGCAGCTTGGAATCAGGGAGAGGGCATCAGCCCCAGCATTTT. It specifies CASSLESGRGHQPQHF.

This chain connects TRBV7-2 to TRBJ1-5; the match to TRBD1 covers 7 bases. The CDR3 totals 14 residues. V lost 1 base, J lost 7 bases, and 4 bases stayed unmatched. Germline V lookup: CDR1 SGHTA, CDR2 FQGNSA. CDR3 sequence: CASSLDRGGQPQHF. The CDR3 bases are TGTGCCAGCAGCTTAGACAGGGGTGGACAGCCCCAGCATTTT.

The chain employs TRBV5-1 and TRBJ2-1; 7 nucleotides line up with TRBD1. This CDR3 is 15 amino acids long. The junction had 7 bases not matched to a gene; V was cut back by 0 bases and J by 7 bases. The germline gives CDR1 SGHRS, CDR2 YFSETQ. CDR3 sequence (DNA): TGCGCCAGCAGCTTGGTAAAGGGGGCATGGAATGAGCAGTTCTTC. Its protein is CASSLVKGAWNEQFF.